This section outlines one T cell receptor (beta chain) sequence together with its context. The antigen is undetermined. This sample is part of a study of radiotherapy plus CTLA-4 blockade in lung cancer. Sequencing was performed with immunoSEQ multiplex PCR; in TCRdb, only in-frame clones are kept and a portion is missing. This table holds 35,000 to 40,000 clones, 80% to 90% found once. Study observations and caveats: Following radiotherapy plus ipilimumab, tumor-derived TCR clones expanded in the blood.

The receptor was isolated from a human donor with non-small cell lung cancer whose response to radiotherapy plus ipilimumab could not be evaluated. The source was peripheral blood, collected from a patient treated with radiotherapy plus ipilimumab.

The CDR3 protein is CASSLVPSGGAGETQYF. Here the CDR3 DNA reads TGTGCCAGCAGCTTAGTTCCTAGCGGGGGTGCGGGGGAGACCCAGTACTTC. This sequence joins TRBV11-2 and TRBJ2-5, with 10 bases aligning to TRBD2. CDR1 is SGHAT, CDR2 FQNNGV, per germline. V lost 1 base to trimming and J lost 5 bases; unmatched junction nucleotides: 10. The CDR3 spans 17 residues.